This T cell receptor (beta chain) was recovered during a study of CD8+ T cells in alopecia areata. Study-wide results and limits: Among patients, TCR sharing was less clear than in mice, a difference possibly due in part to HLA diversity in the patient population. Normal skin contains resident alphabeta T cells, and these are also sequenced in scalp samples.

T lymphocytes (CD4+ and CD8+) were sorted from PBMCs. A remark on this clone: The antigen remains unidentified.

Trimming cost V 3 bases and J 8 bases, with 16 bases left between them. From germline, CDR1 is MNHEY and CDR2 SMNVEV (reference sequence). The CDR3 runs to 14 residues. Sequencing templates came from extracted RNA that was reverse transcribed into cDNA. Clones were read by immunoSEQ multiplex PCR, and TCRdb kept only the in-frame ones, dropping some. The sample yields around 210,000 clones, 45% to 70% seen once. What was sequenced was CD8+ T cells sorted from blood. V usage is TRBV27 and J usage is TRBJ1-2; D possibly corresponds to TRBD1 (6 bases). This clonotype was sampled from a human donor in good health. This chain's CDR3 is CASSLGTPGGGYTF. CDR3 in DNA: TGTGCCAGCAGTTTGGGGACTCCCGGGGGCGGCTACACCTTC.